A single sample is the source of the 32 T cell receptor beta chains below, sequenced in a study of blood T cell repertoires in COVID-19. Profiled with immunoSEQ multiplex PCR; TCRdb holds only in-frame clones, not every one. The sample has tens of thousands of clones; 65% to 85% are singletons. What was sequenced was peripheral blood. These receptors were obtained from a man older than 75 with COVID-19, enrolled during active disease.

This chain uses TRBV5-1 with TRBJ1-3; 7 positions agree with TRBD1. Germline V CDR1 and CDR2: SGHRS, YFSETQ. This CDR3 is 16 amino acids long. The J segment lost 0 bases and the V segment lost 1 base, leaving 4 bases of the junction unmatched. Written as DNA, the CDR3 is TGCGCCAGCAGCTTGTCAGGGGGGATCTCTGGAAACACCATATATTTT. Translated, it gives CASSLSGGISGNTIYF.

The genes are TRBV19 and TRBJ2-4; 11 bases match TRBD2. From germline, CDR1 is LNHDA and CDR2 SQIVND (reference sequence). V gave up 6 bases and J gave up 6 bases; unmatched junction bases: 7. The CDR3 is 15 amino acids. CDR3 DNA sequence: TGTGCCAGTAGGACCGGGACTAGCGGAGTAAACATTCAGTACTTC. This encodes CASRTGTSGVNIQYF.

J is TRBJ1-2 and V is TRBV7-2; D is unresolved. With 1 base removed from V and 3 bases from J, the gap between germline ends came to 6 bases. CDR1 and CDR2 from the germline V gene are SGHTA and FQGNSA. This CDR3 region has 13 residues. The CDR3 nucleotides read TGTGCCAGCAGCTTAGGGCGGGACTATGGCTACACCTTC. Translated: CASSLGRDYGYTF.

The chain has TRBV23-1 and TRBJ2-7; 10 bases are shared with TRBD1. TRBV23-1 counts as an open reading frame of uncertain function. V trimming: 4 bases; J trimming: 2 bases; junction bases outside the gene matches: 8. This CDR3 has 16 amino acids. The CDR3 loop is CASSPPGQGLAYEQYV. The CDR3 DNA reads TGCGCCAGCAGTCCCCCGGGACAGGGGTTGGCCTACGAGCAGTACGTC.

The table lists this clone with a count of one. This chain links TRBV5-6 with TRBJ2-6, with D possibly matching TRBD1 (5 bases). The CDR3 totals 15 residues. CDR1 SGHDT and CDR2 YYEEEE come from the germline V gene. The V end was cut by 6 bases, the J end by 4 bases, with 14 bases between. The CDR3 DNA reads as TGTGCCAGCACCCTAGGGGCGAGCGGGGCCAACGTCCTGACTTTC. Its protein product is CASTLGASGANVLTF.

This clone was detected a few times. The chain links TRBV6-2 or TRBV6-3 to TRBJ2-1, with 7 positions matching TRBD1. The CDR3 consists of 15 residues. V was pared by 2 bases and J by 4 bases, with 5 bases of the junction left unmatched. Germline CDR1 reads MNHEY; CDR2 reads SVGEGT. CDR3 nucleotides: TGTGCCAGCAGTTACCGGGACAGAAGTTACAATGAGCAGTTCTTC. Amino acid sequence: CASSYRDRSYNEQFF.

This chain joins TRBV3-1 (or the pseudogene TRBV3-2) and TRBJ2-3; 10 nucleotides agree with TRBD2. The V and J ends lost 0 bases and 3 bases, in that order; junction bases with no gene match: 9. This CDR3 has 18 amino acids. From germline, CDR1 is LGHDT and CDR2 YNNKEL (reference sequence). The CDR3 coding sequence is TGTGCCAGCAGCCAAGAGAGCGGGGGGGCCGGCGTGACAGATACGCAGTATTTT. This translates into CASSQESGGAGVTDTQYF.

The chain uses TRBV7-9 and TRBJ1-6; a weak D match, TRBD1 (6 bases). V lost 3 bases and J lost 9, with 18 bases in between. Germline CDR1 and CDR2: SEHNR and FQNEAQ (reference sequence). This CDR3 is built from 16 residues. CDR3 protein: CASSFIFGQNGSPLHF. The CDR3 DNA sequence: TGTGCCAGCAGCTTTATTTTCGGACAGAATGGTTCACCCCTCCACTTT.

This rearrangement joins TRBV28 to TRBJ2-1; 7 bases match TRBD2. Germline CDR1 reads MDHEN; CDR2 reads SYDVKM. There are 15 residues in the CDR3. J was trimmed by 8 bases and V by 6 bases; bases with no gene match: 13. DNA of the CDR3: TGTGCCAGCAGCCCGGCGGTAGCGGGCCCCTATGAGCAGTTCTTC. This gives the protein CASSPAVAGPYEQFF.

The J gene is TRBJ1-1, the V gene TRBV11-2, with D hard to call. Per germline, CDR1 SGHAT and CDR2 FQNNGV. The CDR3 has 13 amino acids. V dropped 1 base and J dropped 3 bases, with 6 bases sitting between them. As DNA, the CDR3 is TGTGCCAGCAGCTTAGCGTCGGACACTGAAGCTTTCTTT. It specifies CASSLASDTEAFF.

The chain combines TRBV7-9 with TRBJ1-2; D possibly corresponds to TRBD1 (5 bases). The V gene lost 5 bases and the J gene lost 8 bases, with 21 bases spanning the gap. This CDR3 has 15 amino acids. CDR1 and CDR2 from the germline V gene are SEHNR and FQNEAQ (reference sequence). The DNA for the CDR3 is TGTGCCAGCAGCGTAAGGGACTTCGCCGTATCCGGCTACACCTTC. As protein: CASSVRDFAVSGYTF.

The chain combines TRBV10-3 with TRBJ2-1, with 8 positions matching TRBD1. This CDR3 spans 13 amino acids. Germline CDR1 ENHRY, CDR2 SYGVKD. The trim removed 6 bases at V and 8 bases at J, leaving 6 bases unmatched. The CDR3 is CAIRMDRADEQFF. Here the CDR3 DNA reads TGTGCCATCAGAATGGACAGGGCGGATGAGCAGTTCTTC.

This chain links TRBV5-5 with TRBJ1-4; a possible D gene is TRBD1 (6 bases). V was pared by 0 bases and J by 7 bases, with 16 bases between. CDR1 and CDR2 from the germline V gene are SGHKS and YYEKEE (reference sequence). The CDR3 sequence is 16 residues long. The CDR3 region is CASSLDPIGGLEKLFF. CDR3 nucleotides: TGTGCCAGCAGCTTGGACCCTATTGGGGGCCTTGAAAAACTGTTTTTT.

Only a few counts were recorded for this clone. The chain links TRBV3-1 (or the pseudogene TRBV3-2) to TRBJ1-1, with TRBD1 matching over 7 bases. Germline V gives CDR1 LGHDT, CDR2 YNNKEL (reference sequence). With 3 bases clipped from V and 0 bases from J, the junction kept 7 bases outside the gene matches. The CDR3 loop spans 16 amino acids. Here the CDR3 reads CASSHPGQPMNTEAFF. CDR3 nucleotide sequence: TGTGCCAGCAGCCACCCGGGACAGCCCATGAACACTGAAGCTTTCTTT.

A note on this clone: This sample also contains other DNA sequences that code for the same CDR3. V and J are TRBV25-1 and TRBJ2-2; 8 nucleotides match TRBD1. Germline V CDR1 and CDR2: MGHDK, SYGVNS. The CDR3 is 14 residues long. V was clipped by 8 bases and J by 1 base; unmatched bases: 3. In nucleotides, the CDR3 is TGTGCCAGCGGGGACAGGTTGAACACCGGGGAGCTGTTTTTT. It codes for CASGDRLNTGELFF.

This chain joins TRBV28 and TRBJ1-2; possible D gene TRBD1, 5 bases. The CDR3 extends over 11 amino acids. The germline V gene has CDR1 MDHEN and CDR2 SYDVKM. V was shortened by 9 bases and J by 5 bases, with 10 bases between the two germline ends. CDR3 residues: CASGAGYGYTF. The DNA of the CDR3 is TGTGCCAGTGGGGCGGGGTATGGCTACACCTTC.

This sequence joins TRBV7-3 and TRBJ1-2; 8 positions match TRBD1. The V and J ends lost 3 bases and 6 bases, in that order; junction bases with no gene match: 9. The CDR3 extends over 15 amino acids. Germline V lookup: CDR1 SGHTA, CDR2 FQGTGA. CDR3 loop: CASSFSGQGGHGYTF. CDR3 DNA: TGTGCCAGCAGCTTTAGCGGACAGGGTGGTCATGGCTACACCTTC.

Only one count was recorded for this clone. The rearrangement links TRBV10-3 to TRBJ1-2; 7 bases match TRBD1. This CDR3 is 17 amino acids long. The J segment lost 4 bases and the V segment lost 4 bases, leaving 15 bases of the junction unmatched. The germline V gene has CDR1 ENHRY and CDR2 SYGVKD. CDR3 amino acids: CAISVQGPTYSTYGYTF. CDR3 DNA: TGTGCCATCAGTGTACAGGGGCCAACCTATTCTACCTATGGCTACACCTTC.

V usage is TRBV20-1 and J usage is TRBJ1-1; TRBD1 is a possible D gene (6 bases). Trimming took off 3 bases at V and 3 bases at J, with 11 bases between the two ends. The CDR3 sequence is 13 residues long. CDR1 and CDR2 from the germline V gene are DFQATT and SNEGSKA (reference sequence). CDR3 DNA: TGCAGTGCTAGTGGGCAGGGGTACACTGAAGCTTTCTTT. Its protein product is CSASGQGYTEAFF.

This rearrangement joins TRBV2 to TRBJ2-7, with 7 positions matching TRBD1. The CDR3 consists of 15 residues. Germline CDR1 is SNHLY and CDR2 is FYNNEI. Trimming took 2 bases from V and 7 from J; bases not matched to a gene: 11. For the CDR3, the DNA is TGTGCCAGCAGTGAACGTCAGGGGGAACCCTGGGAGCAGTACTTC. Translating it yields CASSERQGEPWEQYF.

The V call is TRBV28, the J call TRBJ1-2; 10 bases agree with TRBD1. Trimming cost V 4 bases and J 4 bases; bases outside gene matches: 6. Germline CDR1 is MDHEN and CDR2 is SYDVKM. This CDR3 spans 15 amino acids. CDR3 sequence (DNA): TGTGCCAGCAGTTCAACCGGGACAGGGGCCTATGGCTACACCTTC. Its protein is CASSSTGTGAYGYTF.

The CDR3 sequence is CASSPTLRNTEAFF. The CDR3 DNA reads TGTGCCAGCAGCCCTACCTTGCGGAACACTGAAGCTTTCTTT. V usage is TRBV14 and J usage is TRBJ1-1; D not certain. Germline CDR1 is SGHDN and CDR2 is FVKESK. The CDR3 contains 14 residues. V lost 4 bases, J lost 1 base, and 10 bases lay in between. Looking up the rest from reference TRBV14 and TRBJ1-1 gives the full variable domain: EAGVTQFPSHSVIEKGQTVTLRCDPISGHDNLYWYRRVMGKEIKFLLHFVKESKQDESGMPNNRFLAERTGGTYSTLKVQPAELEDSGVYFCASSPTLRNTEAFFGQGTRLTVV.

The chain is built from TRBV6-5 and TRBJ2-3, with 11 nucleotides matching TRBD1. This CDR3 has 14 amino acids. V lost 6 bases to trimming and J lost 3 bases; unmatched junction nucleotides: 2. CDR1 is MNHEY, CDR2 SVGAGI, per germline. Written as DNA, the CDR3 is TGTGCCAGCAGCCGGGACAGGGGGACAGATACGCAGTATTTT. Translation gives CASSRDRGTDTQYF.

This chain uses TRBV18 with TRBJ2-7; D unresolved. The V end was cut by 2 bases, the J end by 2 bases, with 13 bases between. This CDR3 has 15 amino acids. Germline loops: CDR1 KGHSH, CDR2 LQKENI. For the CDR3, the DNA is TGTGCCAGCTCACCAGGCGCAGGTCAGCCCTACGAGCAGTACGTC. Amino acids: CASSPGAGQPYEQYV.

J is TRBJ1-5 and V is TRBV5-1; 7 nucleotides line up with TRBD1. The CDR3 is made up of 16 amino acids. CDR1 is SGHRS, CDR2 YFSETQ, per germline. Trimming removed 3 bases from V and 6 bases from J; junction bases left unmatched: 12. The CDR3 nucleotides read TGCGCCAGCAGCTCACATAGAGGGGGCGTCAGTCAGCCCCAGCATTTT. This translates into CASSSHRGGVSQPQHF.

J is TRBJ1-2 and V is TRBV6-1; D perhaps matches TRBD1 (5 bases). Germline V gene data show CDR1 as MNHNS and CDR2 as SASEGT. V lost 0 bases and J lost 7, with 15 bases in between. The CDR3 spans 15 residues. CDR3 sequence: CASSEAFGTGSGYTF. CDR3 DNA: TGTGCCAGCAGTGAAGCCTTCGGGACTGGGTCTGGCTACACCTTC.

The V gene is TRBV30, the J gene TRBJ1-4, with TRBD1 identical over 10 bases. Unmatched junction bases numbered 4, after V lost 3 bases and J lost 3 bases. Germline lookup yields CDR1 GTSNPN and CDR2 SVGIG (reference sequence). The CDR3 runs 15 residues. CDR3 sequence (DNA): TGTGCCTGGAGGGGAGGACAGGGGGCTAATGAAAAACTGTTTTTT. Amino acid sequence: CAWRGGQGANEKLFF.

J is TRBJ2-2 and V is TRBV9, with D possibly matching TRBD1 (5 bases). Germline-derived CDR1 and CDR2 are SGDLS and YYNGEE. V lost 4 bases to trimming and J lost 6 bases, with 16 bases between them. The CDR3 is 15 amino acids. The CDR3 loop is CASSPRQLRSGELFF. Written as DNA, the CDR3 is TGTGCCAGCAGCCCTCGACAGCTCCGGTCCGGGGAGCTGTTTTTT. The variable domain in full, completed from reference TRBV9 and TRBJ2-2, reads DSGVTQTPKHLITATGQRVTLRCSPRSGDLSVYWYQQSLDQGLQFLIQYYNGEERAKGNILERFSAQQFPDLHSELNLSSLELGDSALYFCASSPRQLRSGELFFGEGSRLTVL.

The chain employs TRBV19 and TRBJ1-2; unclear D gene. The V and J ends lost 3 bases and 9 bases respectively, with 20 bases between them. CDR1 and CDR2 from the germline V gene are LNHDA and SQIVND (reference sequence). The CDR3 contains 15 residues. CDR3 protein: CASSIWSAGAWSYTF. The CDR3 DNA sequence: TGTGCCAGTAGTATTTGGTCAGCGGGCGCATGGAGCTACACCTTC.

The CDR3 sequence: CASSLSSGGSQPQHF. CDR3 in DNA: TGTGCCAGCAGCTTAAGTTCGGGGGGCAGTCAGCCCCAGCATTTT. The V call is TRBV7-2, the J call TRBJ1-5; a possible D gene is TRBD1 (6 bases). Germline values: CDR1 SGHTA, CDR2 FQGNSA. The CDR3 totals 15 residues. Trimming removed 2 bases from V and 6 bases from J, with 14 bases in between.

V usage is TRBV7-2 and J usage is TRBJ1-1, with 11 bases that match TRBD1. From germline, CDR1 is SGHTA and CDR2 FQGNSA. Trimming took 4 bases from V and 5 from J; bases not matched to a gene: 9. CDR3 length: 16 residues. The CDR3 DNA is TGTGCCAGCAGCTCCCGGACAGGGGGCGCTTGGACTGAAGCTTTCTTT. Translation gives CASSSRTGGAWTEAFF. Combining the CDR3 with reference TRBV7-2 and TRBJ1-1 gives the whole variable domain GAGVSQSPSNKVTEKGKDVELRCDPISGHTALYWYRQSLGQGLEFLIYFQGNSAPDKSGLPSDRFSAERTGGSVSTLTIQRTQQEDSAVYLCASSSRTGGAWTEAFFGQGTRLTVV.

This clone was counted only a few times. This chain links TRBV2 with TRBJ1-4, with 8 bases that match TRBD1. This CDR3 is built from 15 residues. With 6 bases clipped from V and 5 bases from J, the junction kept 8 bases outside the gene matches. Germline V gives CDR1 SNHLY, CDR2 FYNNEI. This chain's CDR3 is CASSPWTGSNEKLFF. For the CDR3, the DNA is TGTGCCAGCAGCCCATGGACAGGGTCGAATGAAAAACTGTTTTTT.